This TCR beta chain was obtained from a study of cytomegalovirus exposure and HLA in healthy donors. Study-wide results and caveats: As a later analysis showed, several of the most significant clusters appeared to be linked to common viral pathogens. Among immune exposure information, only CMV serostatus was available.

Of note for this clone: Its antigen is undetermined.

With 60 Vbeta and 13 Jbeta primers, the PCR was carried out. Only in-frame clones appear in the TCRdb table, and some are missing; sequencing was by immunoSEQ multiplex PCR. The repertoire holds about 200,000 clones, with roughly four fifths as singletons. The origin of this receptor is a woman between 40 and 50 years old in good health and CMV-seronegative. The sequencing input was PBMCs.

The DNA of the CDR3 is TGCGCCAGCAGCTTGGGTGGTGGAGGTGCTAGTACGCAGTATTTT. It encodes CASSLGGGGASTQYF. The chain couples TRBV5-1 to TRBJ2-3; TRBD2 is a possible D gene (5 bases). Germline CDR1 is SGHRS and CDR2 is YFSETQ. Trimming left V 0 bases short and J 8 bases short, with 16 bases between. This CDR3 is 15 amino acids long.